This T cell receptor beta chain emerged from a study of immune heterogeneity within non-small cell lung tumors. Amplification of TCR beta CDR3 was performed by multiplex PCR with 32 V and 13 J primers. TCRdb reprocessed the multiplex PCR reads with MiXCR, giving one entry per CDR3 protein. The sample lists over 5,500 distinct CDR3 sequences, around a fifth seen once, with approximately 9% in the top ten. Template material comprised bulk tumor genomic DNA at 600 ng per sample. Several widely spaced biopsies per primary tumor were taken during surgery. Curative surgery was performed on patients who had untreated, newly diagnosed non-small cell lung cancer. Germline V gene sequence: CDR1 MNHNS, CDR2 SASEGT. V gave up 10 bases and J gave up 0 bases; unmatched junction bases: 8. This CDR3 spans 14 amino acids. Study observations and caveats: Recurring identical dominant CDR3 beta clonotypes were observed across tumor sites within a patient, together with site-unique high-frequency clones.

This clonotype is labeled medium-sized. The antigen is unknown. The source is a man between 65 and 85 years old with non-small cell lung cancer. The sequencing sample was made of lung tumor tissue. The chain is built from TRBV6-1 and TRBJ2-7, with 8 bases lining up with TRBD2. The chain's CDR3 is CATASRGGSYEQYF. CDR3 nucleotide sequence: TGTGCCACAGCCTCTCGGGGGGGCTCCTACGAGCAGTACTTC.